The 12 T cell receptor beta chains given below trace back to one sample, sequenced in a study of blood T cell repertoires in COVID-19. Clones were sequenced by immunoSEQ multiplex PCR, and TCRdb holds only the in-frame ones, with some missing. Here the sample spans more than 150,000 clones, approximately 80% being singletons. The sequenced sample was peripheral blood. All receptors derive from a woman of 80 years or more with acute or convalescent COVID-19.

The chain uses TRBV27 and TRBJ2-7; TRBD2 agrees at 15 bases. The CDR3 has 18 residues. V shed 1 base, J shed 4 bases, and the junction held 8 bases outside the gene matches. Germline V gives CDR1 MNHEY, CDR2 SMNVEV (reference sequence). CDR3 in DNA: TGTGCCAGCAGTTTATTTAGGGGGACTAGCGGGAGGACATACGAGCAGTACTTC. Protein product: CASSLFRGTSGRTYEQYF.

This chain uses TRBV2 with TRBJ1-5; no clear D. Germline V gene sequence: CDR1 SNHLY, CDR2 FYNNEI. V lost 6 bases and J lost 4, with 7 bases in between. The CDR3 is made up of 12 amino acids. The CDR3 sequence is CASRAENQPQHF. The CDR3 DNA reads TGTGCCAGCAGGGCTGAAAATCAGCCCCAGCATTTT.

The chain has TRBV7-2 and TRBJ2-3; 10 bases line up with TRBD2. After removal of 1 base from V and 6 bases from J, the junction contained 7 bases not matched to a gene. This CDR3 has 16 amino acids. CDR1 is SGHTA, CDR2 FQGNSA, per germline. The CDR3 is CASSLGPSGSGDTQYF. In DNA, the CDR3 is TGTGCCAGCAGCTTAGGCCCTAGCGGGAGTGGGGATACGCAGTATTTT.

The chain joins TRBV11-2 to TRBJ1-2, with 8 positions matching TRBD1. There are 15 residues in the CDR3. Germline CDR1 and CDR2: SGHAT and FQNNGV. V was pared by 0 bases and J by 7 bases, with 7 bases of the junction left unmatched. CDR3 sequence reads: CASSLEPRGRGGYTF. As DNA, the CDR3 is TGTGCCAGCAGCTTAGAGCCCAGGGGGCGAGGTGGCTACACCTTC.

The chain couples TRBV19 to TRBJ2-5; TRBD2 matches at 11 bases. Germline loops: CDR1 LNHDA, CDR2 SQIVND (reference sequence). V dropped 6 bases and J dropped 4; count of bases not matched to a gene: 7. This CDR3 is 15 amino acids long. The CDR3 protein is CASSDSGGALETQYF. The DNA for the CDR3 is TGTGCCAGTAGCGATAGCGGGGGGGCCTTAGAGACCCAGTACTTC.

Here the CDR3 reads CASSRGSGGEKLFF. The CDR3 DNA reads TGTGCCAGCAGCCGAGGTTCGGGAGGTGAAAAACTGTTTTTT. The V call is TRBV7-9, the J call TRBJ1-4, with D unclear. The V end was cut by 5 bases, the J end by 7 bases, with 14 bases between. CDR1 and CDR2 from the germline V gene are SEHNR and FQNEAQ (reference sequence). The CDR3 spans 14 residues. Combining the CDR3 with reference TRBV7-9 and TRBJ1-4 gives the whole variable domain DTGVSQNPRHKITKRGQNVTFRCDPISEHNRLYWYRQTLGQGPEFLTYFQNEAQLEKSRLLSDRFSAERPKGSFSTLEIQRTEQGDSAMYLCASSRGSGGEKLFFGSGTQLSVL.

The V gene is TRBV6-1, the J gene TRBJ2-7; the match to TRBD2 covers 11 bases. V was clipped by 1 base and J by 0 bases; unmatched bases: 11. Germline V gene lookup returns CDR1 MNHNS and CDR2 SASEGT. This CDR3 contains 19 residues. The CDR3 region has the DNA TGTGCCAGCAGTGAAGGCGTCCTAGCGGGGGGCTACCGCTCCTACGAGCAGTACTTC. This codes for CASSEGVLAGGYRSYEQYF.

V gene TRBV4-2 combines with J gene TRBJ2-3; 8 positions agree with TRBD2. V lost 3 bases, J lost 4 bases, and 12 bases stayed unmatched. Per the germline V gene, CDR1 is LGHNA and CDR2 is YNFKEQ. This CDR3 is built from 17 residues. CDR3 protein: CASSQAYSGSSADTQYF. The CDR3 bases are TGTGCCAGCAGCCAGGCCTACAGCGGGAGCTCTGCAGATACGCAGTATTTT.

The chain combines TRBV30 with TRBJ2-7; 8 bases fit TRBD1. The CDR3 loop spans 14 amino acids. Per germline, CDR1 GTSNPN and CDR2 SVGIG (reference sequence). Trimming removed 0 bases from V and 5 bases from J; junction bases left unmatched: 6. The DNA for the CDR3 is TGTGCCTGGAGTGTTAAGGCAGGGGGCGACGAGCAGTACTTC. Residues: CAWSVKAGGDEQYF. The full variable domain, completed using reference TRBV30 and TRBJ2-7, is SQTIHQWPATLVQPVGSPLSLECTVEGTSNPNLYWYRQAAGRGLQLLFYSVGIGQISSEVPQNLSASRPQDRQFILSSKKLLLSDSGFYLCAWSVKAGGDEQYFGPGTRLTVT.

The V call is TRBV30, the J call TRBJ2-7; 8 positions match TRBD1. Germline values: CDR1 GTSNPN, CDR2 SVGIG (reference sequence). This CDR3 has 14 amino acids. The junction had 6 bases not matched to a gene; V was cut back by 1 base and J by 4 bases. The CDR3: CAWSAGQGVYEQYF. CDR3 coding DNA: TGTGCCTGGAGTGCAGGACAGGGTGTATACGAGCAGTACTTC.

J is TRBJ2-5 and V is TRBV30; D possibly corresponds to TRBD2 (6 bases). CDR1 and CDR2 (germline): GTSNPN, SVGIG (reference sequence). Trimming removed 2 bases from V and 6 bases from J, with 10 bases in between. The CDR3 has 12 residues. CDR3 DNA sequence: TGTGCCTGGAGTTCGGGGGTGAAGACCCAGTACTTC. It yields the protein CAWSSGVKTQYF. The variable domain in full, completed from reference TRBV30 and TRBJ2-5, reads SQTIHQWPATLVQPVGSPLSLECTVEGTSNPNLYWYRQAAGRGLQLLFYSVGIGQISSEVPQNLSASRPQDRQFILSSKKLLLSDSGFYLCAWSSGVKTQYFGPGTRLLVL.

This chain uses TRBV23-1 with TRBJ2-2; D remains ambiguous. TRBV23-1 is flagged as an ORF with uncertain function. V was shortened by 4 bases and J by 3 bases, with 9 bases between the two germline ends. The CDR3 sequence is 14 residues long. The chain's CDR3 is CASSPRHYTGELFF. CDR3 nucleotides: TGCGCCAGCAGTCCCCGACACTACACCGGGGAGCTGTTTTTT.